A single sample gave rise to the 12 T cell receptor beta chains below, sequenced in a study of CD8 T cells in Susac syndrome. Reverse transcription of roughly 0.45 to 1 ug RNA used random hexamers. TCRdb redid the calling of the immunoSEQ multiplex PCR reads with MiXCR, one entry per CDR3 protein. The profile shows under 150,000 distinct CDR3 sequences, approximately 95% of them singletons. Sequencing used CD4+ T cells from PBMCs. These receptors were obtained from a human donor with Susac syndrome.

The V call is TRBV7-9, the J call TRBJ1-3; D is unresolved. The V end lost 10 bases, the J end lost 0 bases, and 7 bases lay between the germline ends. The germline CDR1 and CDR2 sequences are SEHNR and FQNEAQ (reference sequence). The CDR3 covers 12 residues. The CDR3 DNA reads as TGTGCCACCGACATCTCTGGAAACACCATATATTTT. This sequence encodes CATDISGNTIYF.

This chain connects TRBV29-1 to TRBJ1-3; TRBD1 matches at 7 bases. The germline CDR1 and CDR2 sequences are SQVTM and ANQGSEA. Trimming took 2 bases from V and 7 from J; bases not matched to a gene: 20. The CDR3 consists of 18 residues. The CDR3 nucleotides are TGCAGCGTTGAAAGCACTGGGCGACAGGGATCATCCTGGAACACCATATATTTT. The encoded protein is CSVESTGRQGSSWNTIYF.

The J gene is TRBJ1-5, the V gene TRBV20-1; 9 nucleotides agree with TRBD1. The CDR3 covers 13 residues. CDR1 and CDR2 (germline): DFQATT, SNEGSKA (reference sequence). The V and J ends lost 6 bases and 4 bases, in that order; junction bases with no gene match: 4. The CDR3 here is CSAGTGRNQPQHF. As DNA, the CDR3 is TGCAGTGCGGGGACAGGGCGTAATCAGCCCCAGCATTTT.

The rearrangement uses TRBV27 and TRBJ2-7; TRBD1 agrees at 7 bases. V dropped 0 bases and J dropped 4; count of bases not matched to a gene: 6. The CDR3 length is 15 residues. Germline assignment: CDR1 MNHEY and CDR2 SMNVEV (reference sequence). As DNA, the CDR3 is TGTGCCAGCAGTTTATCCTCGACAGGGCGGTACGAGCAGTACTTC. Residues: CASSLSSTGRYEQYF.

This chain uses TRBV5-1 with TRBJ2-5; D possibly corresponds to TRBD2 (5 bases). This CDR3 contains 13 residues. Trimming cost V 4 bases and J 8 bases, with 15 bases left between them. Germline V CDR1 and CDR2: SGHRS, YFSETQ. The CDR3 protein is CASSLDLSGTQYF. The DNA for the CDR3 is TGCGCCAGCAGCCTGGACTTGTCTGGAACCCAGTACTTC.

The rearrangement links TRBV18 to TRBJ1-2, with D possibly being TRBD1 (5 bases). V was shortened by 3 bases and J by 8 bases, with 19 bases between the two germline ends. Per the germline V gene, CDR1 is KGHSH and CDR2 is LQKENI. The CDR3 is 15 residues long. The chain's CDR3 is CASSPGAGPTAGYTF. For the CDR3, the DNA is TGTGCCAGCTCACCTGGGGCAGGACCGACTGCGGGCTACACCTTC. The entire variable domain, with the rest obtained from reference TRBV18 and TRBJ1-2, is as follows: NAGVMQNPRHLVRRRGQEARLRCSPMKGHSHVYWYRQLPEEGLKFMVYLQKENIIDESGMPKERFSAEFPKEGPSILRIQQVVRGDSAAYFCASSPGAGPTAGYTFGSGTRLTVV.

This chain joins TRBV10-3 and TRBJ2-6, with 10 bases aligning to TRBD1. Germline CDR1 ENHRY, CDR2 SYGVKD. V dropped 3 bases and J dropped 0; count of bases not matched to a gene: 5. The CDR3 contains 18 residues. CDR3 protein: CAISDPTGGSSGANVLTF. The CDR3 nucleotides read TGTGCCATCAGTGACCCGACAGGGGGCAGCTCTGGGGCCAACGTCCTGACTTTC.

The rearrangement links TRBV25-1 to TRBJ2-1; D may correspond to TRBD1 or TRBD2 (5 bases each). The CDR3 consists of 15 residues. Trimming removed 1 base from V and 2 bases from J, with 9 bases in between. Germline-derived CDR1 and CDR2 are MGHDK and SYGVNS. The CDR3 here is CASSEFGGPYNEQFF. CDR3 sequence (DNA): TGTGCCAGCAGTGAATTTGGGGGACCCTACAATGAGCAGTTCTTC.

This chain links TRBV19 with TRBJ2-1; D possibly corresponds to TRBD2 (5 bases). This CDR3 is 15 amino acids long. V was shortened by 3 bases and J by 4 bases, with 13 bases between the two germline ends. Per the germline V gene, CDR1 is LNHDA and CDR2 is SQIVND (reference sequence). DNA of the CDR3: TGTGCCAGTAGTATGGGCGGGCTGGGGTACAATGAGCAGTTCTTC. Encoded protein: CASSMGGLGYNEQFF.

This clonotype was observed a single time. The chain employs TRBV25-1 and TRBJ2-6, with 7 bases matching TRBD1. Germline CDR1 and CDR2: MGHDK and SYGVNS. The CDR3 extends over 17 amino acids. V dropped 5 bases and J dropped 0; count of bases not matched to a gene: 7. The CDR3 region is CASSSTGAFSGANVLTF. The CDR3 DNA sequence: TGTGCCAGCAGTAGTACAGGGGCGTTCTCTGGGGCCAACGTCCTGACTTTC. The variable domain in full, with the rest retrieved from reference TRBV25-1 and TRBJ2-6, is EADIYQTPRYLVIGTGKKITLECSQTMGHDKMYWYQQDPGMELHLIHYSYGVNSTEKGDLSSESTVSRIRTEHFPLTLESARPSHTSQYLCASSSTGAFSGANVLTFGAGSRLTVL.

J is TRBJ2-7 and V is TRBV2; 7 positions agree with TRBD1. The germline V gene encodes CDR1 SNHLY and CDR2 FYNNEI. There are 11 residues in the CDR3. Unmatched junction bases numbered 2, after V lost 6 bases and J lost 6 bases. CDR3 in amino acids: CASRQGREQYF. For the CDR3, the DNA is TGTGCCAGCAGACAGGGGCGCGAGCAGTACTTC. Complete variable domain (other parts from reference TRBV2 and TRBJ2-7): EPEVTQTPSHQVTQMGQEVILRCVPISNHLYFYWYRQILGQKVEFLVSFYNNEISEKSEIFDDQFSVERPDGSNFTLKIRSTKLEDSAMYFCASRQGREQYFGPGTRLTVT.

The chain is built from TRBV5-4 and TRBJ2-3, with TRBD2 matching over 9 bases. V dropped 7 bases and J dropped 1; count of bases not matched to a gene: 16. CDR1 is SGHNT and CDR2 is YYREEE in the germline V gene (reference sequence). The CDR3 totals 18 residues. CDR3 nucleotide sequence: TGTGCCAGCCAGCCGGGTCCCCTGGTAGCGGGGGGCACAGATACGCAGTATTTT. This codes for CASQPGPLVAGGTDTQYF.